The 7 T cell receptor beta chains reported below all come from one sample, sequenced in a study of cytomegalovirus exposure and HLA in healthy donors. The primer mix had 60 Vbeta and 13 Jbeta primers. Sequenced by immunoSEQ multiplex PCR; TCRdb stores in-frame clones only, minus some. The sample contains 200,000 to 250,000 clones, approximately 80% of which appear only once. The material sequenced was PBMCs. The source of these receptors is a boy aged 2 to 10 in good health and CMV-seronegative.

CDR3 bases: TGTGCCAGCAGCCCGTGGACAGATACTGGGTACACTGAAGCTTTCTTT. It yields the protein CASSPWTDTGYTEAFF. This rearrangement joins TRBV5-6 to TRBJ1-1; the D gene is possibly TRBD1 (6 bases). V was clipped by 4 bases and J by 3 bases, with 19 bases between them. Germline V gene lookup returns CDR1 SGHDT and CDR2 YYEEEE. The CDR3 runs to 16 residues.

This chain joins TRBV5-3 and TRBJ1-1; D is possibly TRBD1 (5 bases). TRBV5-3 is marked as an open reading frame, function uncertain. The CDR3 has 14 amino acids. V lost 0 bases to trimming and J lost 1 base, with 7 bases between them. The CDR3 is CARSLGTPNTEAFF. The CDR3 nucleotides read TGTGCCAGAAGCTTGGGGACACCGAACACTGAAGCTTTCTTT.

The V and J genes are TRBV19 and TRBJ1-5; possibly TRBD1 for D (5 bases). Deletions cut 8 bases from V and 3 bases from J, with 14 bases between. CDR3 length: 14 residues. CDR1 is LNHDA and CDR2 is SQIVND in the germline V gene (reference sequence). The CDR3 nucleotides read TGTGCCAGTCGGGGGATAGATGCCAATCAGCCCCAGCATTTT. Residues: CASRGIDANQPQHF.

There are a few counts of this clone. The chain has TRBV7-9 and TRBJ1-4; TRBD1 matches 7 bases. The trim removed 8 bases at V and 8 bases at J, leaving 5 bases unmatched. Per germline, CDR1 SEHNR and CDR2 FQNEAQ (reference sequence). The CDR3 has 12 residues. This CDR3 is CASRQGYEKLFF. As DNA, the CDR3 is TGTGCCAGCCGACAGGGCTACGAAAAACTGTTTTTT.

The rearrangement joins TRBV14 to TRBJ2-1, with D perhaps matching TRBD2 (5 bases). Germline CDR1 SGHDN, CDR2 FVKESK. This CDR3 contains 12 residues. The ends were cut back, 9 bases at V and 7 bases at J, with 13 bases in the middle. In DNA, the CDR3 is TGTGCCAGGGTCTTGGACTCAAATGAGCAGTTCTTC. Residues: CARVLDSNEQFF. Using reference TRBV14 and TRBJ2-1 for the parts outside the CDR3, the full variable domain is EAGVTQFPSHSVIEKGQTVTLRCDPISGHDNLYWYRRVMGKEIKFLLHFVKESKQDESGMPNNRFLAERTGGTYSTLKVQPAELEDSGVYFCARVLDSNEQFFGPGTRLTVL.

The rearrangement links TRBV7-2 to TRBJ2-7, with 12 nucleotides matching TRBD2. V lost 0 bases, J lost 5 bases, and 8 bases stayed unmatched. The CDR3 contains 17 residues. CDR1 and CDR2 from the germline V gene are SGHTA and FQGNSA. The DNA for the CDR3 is TGTGCCAGCAGCTTAGCGGCTAGCGGGGGGGCGGTGGACGAGCAGTACTTC. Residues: CASSLAASGGAVDEQYF.

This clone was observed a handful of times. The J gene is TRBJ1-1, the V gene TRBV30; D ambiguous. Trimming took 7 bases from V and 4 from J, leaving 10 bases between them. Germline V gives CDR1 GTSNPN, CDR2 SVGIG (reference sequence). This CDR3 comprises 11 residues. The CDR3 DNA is TGTGCCTCCATGGTCGGCACTGAAGCTTTCTTT. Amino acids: CASMVGTEAFF.